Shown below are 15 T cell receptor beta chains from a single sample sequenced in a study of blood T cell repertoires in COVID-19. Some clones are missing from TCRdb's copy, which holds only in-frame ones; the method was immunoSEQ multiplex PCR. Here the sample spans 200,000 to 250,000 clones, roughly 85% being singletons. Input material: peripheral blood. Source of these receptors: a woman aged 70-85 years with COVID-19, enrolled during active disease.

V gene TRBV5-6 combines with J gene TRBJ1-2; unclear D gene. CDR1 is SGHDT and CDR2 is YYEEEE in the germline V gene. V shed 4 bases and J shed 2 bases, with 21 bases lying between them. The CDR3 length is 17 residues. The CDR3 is CASSGPRGGSRNYGYTF. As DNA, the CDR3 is TGTGCCAGCAGCGGGCCGCGTGGTGGGAGTAGGAACTATGGCTACACCTTC.

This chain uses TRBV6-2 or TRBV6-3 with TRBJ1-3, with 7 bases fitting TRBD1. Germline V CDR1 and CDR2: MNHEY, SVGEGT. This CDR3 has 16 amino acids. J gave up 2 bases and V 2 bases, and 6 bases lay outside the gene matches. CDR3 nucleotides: TGTGCCAGCAGTTACGACGGGACAGCTGCTGGAAACACCATATATTTT. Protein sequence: CASSYDGTAAGNTIYF.

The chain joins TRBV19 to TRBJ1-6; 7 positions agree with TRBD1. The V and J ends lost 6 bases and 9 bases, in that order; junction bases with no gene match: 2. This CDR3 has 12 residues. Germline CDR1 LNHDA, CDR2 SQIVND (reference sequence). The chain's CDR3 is CASRDRVSPLHF. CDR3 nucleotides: TGTGCCAGTAGAGACAGGGTTTCACCCCTCCACTTT.

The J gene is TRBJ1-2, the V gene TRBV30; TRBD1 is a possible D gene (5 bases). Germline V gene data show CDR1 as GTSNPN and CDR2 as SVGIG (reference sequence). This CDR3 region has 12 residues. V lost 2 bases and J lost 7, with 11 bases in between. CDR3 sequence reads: CAWSPMGGGYTF. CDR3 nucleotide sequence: TGTGCCTGGAGTCCCATGGGGGGTGGCTACACCTTC.

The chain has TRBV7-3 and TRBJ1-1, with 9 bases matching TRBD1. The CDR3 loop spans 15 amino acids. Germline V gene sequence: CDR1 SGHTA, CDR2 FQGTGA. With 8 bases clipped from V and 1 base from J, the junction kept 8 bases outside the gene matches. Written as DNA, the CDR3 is TGTGCCAGCGGCAGCGGGACAGGGAGGAACACTGAAGCTTTCTTT. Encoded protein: CASGSGTGRNTEAFF.

DNA for the CDR3: TGCGCCAGCAGCCAAGGCACTAGCGGGGGCACAGATACGCAGTATTTT. Residues: CASSQGTSGGTDTQYF. The chain carries TRBV4-3 and TRBJ2-3; TRBD2 aligns across 10 bases. CDR1 is LGHNA and CDR2 is YSLEER in the germline V gene. The CDR3 contains 16 residues. V was clipped by 1 base and J by 1 base; unmatched bases: 2.

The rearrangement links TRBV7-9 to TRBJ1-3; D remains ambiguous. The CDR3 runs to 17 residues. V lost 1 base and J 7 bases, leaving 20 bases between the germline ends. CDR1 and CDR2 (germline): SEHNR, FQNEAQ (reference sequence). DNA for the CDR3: TGTGCCAGCAGCTTAGAAGGCAGTCCCCCGGAGACGAACACCATATATTTT. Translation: CASSLEGSPPETNTIYF. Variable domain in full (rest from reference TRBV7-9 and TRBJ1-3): DTGVSQNPRHKITKRGQNVTFRCDPISEHNRLYWYRQTLGQGPEFLTYFQNEAQLEKSRLLSDRFSAERPKGSFSTLEIQRTEQGDSAMYLCASSLEGSPPETNTIYFGEGSWLTVV.

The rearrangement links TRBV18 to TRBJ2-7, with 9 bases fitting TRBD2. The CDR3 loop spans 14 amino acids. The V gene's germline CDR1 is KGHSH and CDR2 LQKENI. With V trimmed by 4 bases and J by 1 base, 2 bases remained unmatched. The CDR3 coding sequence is TGTGCCAGCTCACGAGCGGGAGGATCCTACGAGCAGTACTTC. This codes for CASSRAGGSYEQYF.

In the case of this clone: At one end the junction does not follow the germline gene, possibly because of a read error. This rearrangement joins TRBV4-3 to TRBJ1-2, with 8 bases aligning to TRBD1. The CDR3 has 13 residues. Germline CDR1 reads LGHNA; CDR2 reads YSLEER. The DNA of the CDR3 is TGCGCCAGCAGCCTCGGACAGGGTAATAGGTTAGACTTC. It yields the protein CASSLGQGNRLDF.

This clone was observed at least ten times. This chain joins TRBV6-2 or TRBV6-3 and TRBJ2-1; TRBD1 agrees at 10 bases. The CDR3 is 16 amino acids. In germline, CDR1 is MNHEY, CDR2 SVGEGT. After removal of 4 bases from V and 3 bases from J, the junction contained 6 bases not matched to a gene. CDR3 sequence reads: CASSSRGQGRYNEQFF. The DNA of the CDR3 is TGTGCCAGCAGTTCCCGGGGACAGGGGCGCTACAATGAGCAGTTCTTC.

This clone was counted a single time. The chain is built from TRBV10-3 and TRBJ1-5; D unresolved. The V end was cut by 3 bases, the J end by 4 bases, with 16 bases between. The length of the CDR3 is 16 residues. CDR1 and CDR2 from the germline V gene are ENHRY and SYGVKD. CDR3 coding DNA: TGTGCCATCAGTGACCTAAGACGGACGGGGAATCAGCCCCAGCATTTT. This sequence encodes CAISDLRRTGNQPQHF.

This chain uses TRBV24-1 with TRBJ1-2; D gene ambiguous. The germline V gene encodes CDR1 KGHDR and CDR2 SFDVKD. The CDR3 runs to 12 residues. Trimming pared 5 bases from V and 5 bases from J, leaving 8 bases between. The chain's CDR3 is CATSVTPYGYTF. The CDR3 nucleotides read TGTGCCACCAGTGTGACACCTTATGGCTACACCTTC.

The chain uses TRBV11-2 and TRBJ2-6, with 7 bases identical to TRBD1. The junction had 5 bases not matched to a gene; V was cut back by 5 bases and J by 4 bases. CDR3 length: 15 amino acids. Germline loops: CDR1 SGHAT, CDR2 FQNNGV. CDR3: CASSHRGAGANVLTF. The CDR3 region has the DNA TGTGCCAGCAGCCACAGGGGAGCGGGGGCCAACGTCCTGACTTTC.

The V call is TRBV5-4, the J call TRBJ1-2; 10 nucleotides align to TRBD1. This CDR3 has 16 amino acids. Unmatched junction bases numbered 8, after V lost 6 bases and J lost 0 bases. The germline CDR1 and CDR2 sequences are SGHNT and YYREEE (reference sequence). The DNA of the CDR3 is TGTGCCAGCATTGGGACAGGGGAGGGGTCTAACTATGGCTACACCTTC. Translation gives CASIGTGEGSNYGYTF.

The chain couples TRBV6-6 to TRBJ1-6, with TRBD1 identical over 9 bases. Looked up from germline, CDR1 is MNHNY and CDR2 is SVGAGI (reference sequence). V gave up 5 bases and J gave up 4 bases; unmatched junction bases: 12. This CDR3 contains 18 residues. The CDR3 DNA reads TGTGCCAGCAGTCAAAACTACAGGGGGCTGGAATATAATTCACCCCTCCACTTT. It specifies CASSQNYRGLEYNSPLHF.